The clone carrying this TCR beta chain was recorded only once. This record comes from a study of blood T cell repertoires in COVID-19. At the level of the study: COVID-19 samples from acute and convalescent phases originated in the United States, Italy and Spain. Sample material is recorded as cDNA or gDNA derived from T cells, B-cell-depleted T cells, or PBMCs.

The CDR3 length is 16 residues. Germline assignment: CDR1 MNHNY and CDR2 SVGAGI (reference sequence). J gave up 10 bases and V 4 bases, and 14 bases lay outside the gene matches. As processed by the authors: Amplifying reference gene primers gave estimates of nucleated cell counts. TCRdb's copy holds only in-frame clones and misses some; the assay was immunoSEQ multiplex PCR. V and J calls and clone size are given by that table; D and trimming were obtained from the DNA. Of roughly 330,000 clones listed, around nine tenths are singletons. The sequence was obtained from a woman between 45 and 60 years old with active or convalescent COVID-19. This chain joins TRBV6-6 and TRBJ2-1, with 9 bases fitting TRBD2. Sequencing was done on a sample of peripheral blood. CDR3 nucleotides: TGTGCCAGCAGTTCTGCCCCAGGACTAGCGCCAAGCGAGCAGTTCTTC. Its protein product is CASSSAPGLAPSEQFF.